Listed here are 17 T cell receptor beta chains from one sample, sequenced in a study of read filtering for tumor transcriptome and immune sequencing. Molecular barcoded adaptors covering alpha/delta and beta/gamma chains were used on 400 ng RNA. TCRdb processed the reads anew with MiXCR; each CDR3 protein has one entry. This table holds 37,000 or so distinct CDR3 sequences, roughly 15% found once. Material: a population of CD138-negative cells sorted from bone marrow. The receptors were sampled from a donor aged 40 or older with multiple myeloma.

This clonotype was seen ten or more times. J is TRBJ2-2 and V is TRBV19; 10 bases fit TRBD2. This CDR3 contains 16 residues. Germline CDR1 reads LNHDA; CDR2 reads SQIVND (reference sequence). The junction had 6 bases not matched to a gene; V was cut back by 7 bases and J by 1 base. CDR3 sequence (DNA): TGTGCCAGTACCCCGGCTAGCGGGAGGAACACCGGGGAGCTGTTTTTT. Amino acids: CASTPASGRNTGELFF.

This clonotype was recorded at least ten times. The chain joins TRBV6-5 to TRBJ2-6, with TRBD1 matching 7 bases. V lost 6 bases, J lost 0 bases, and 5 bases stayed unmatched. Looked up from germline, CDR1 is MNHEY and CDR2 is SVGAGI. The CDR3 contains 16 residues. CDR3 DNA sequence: TGTGCCAGCAGCCGGGACAGCCCCTCTGGGGCCAACGTCCTGACTTTC. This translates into CASSRDSPSGANVLTF.

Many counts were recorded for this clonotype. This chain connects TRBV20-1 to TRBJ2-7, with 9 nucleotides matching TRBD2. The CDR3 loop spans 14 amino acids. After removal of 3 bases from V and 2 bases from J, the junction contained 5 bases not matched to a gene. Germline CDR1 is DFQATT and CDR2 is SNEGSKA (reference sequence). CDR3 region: CSASLLAGTYEQYF. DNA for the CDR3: TGCAGTGCTAGTTTACTAGCGGGTACCTACGAGCAGTACTTC.

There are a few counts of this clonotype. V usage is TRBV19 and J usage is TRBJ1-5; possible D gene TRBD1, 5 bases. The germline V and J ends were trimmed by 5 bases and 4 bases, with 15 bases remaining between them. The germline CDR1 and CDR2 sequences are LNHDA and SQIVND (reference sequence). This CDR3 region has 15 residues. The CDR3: CASSSTGGDNQPQHF. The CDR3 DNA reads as TGTGCCAGTAGTTCCACGGGAGGGGATAATCAGCCCCAGCATTTT.

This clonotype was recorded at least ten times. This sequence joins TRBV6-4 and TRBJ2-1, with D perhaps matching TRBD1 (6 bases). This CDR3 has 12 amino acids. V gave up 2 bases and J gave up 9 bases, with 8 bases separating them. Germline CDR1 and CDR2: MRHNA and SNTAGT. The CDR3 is CASSDIGGEQFF. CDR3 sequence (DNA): TGTGCCAGCAGTGACATAGGGGGTGAGCAGTTCTTC.

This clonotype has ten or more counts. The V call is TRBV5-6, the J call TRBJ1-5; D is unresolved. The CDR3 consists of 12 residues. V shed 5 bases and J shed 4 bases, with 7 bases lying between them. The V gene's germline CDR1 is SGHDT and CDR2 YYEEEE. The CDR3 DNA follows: TGTGCCAGCAGTTCTCAAAATCAGCCCCAGCATTTT. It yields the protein CASSSQNQPQHF.

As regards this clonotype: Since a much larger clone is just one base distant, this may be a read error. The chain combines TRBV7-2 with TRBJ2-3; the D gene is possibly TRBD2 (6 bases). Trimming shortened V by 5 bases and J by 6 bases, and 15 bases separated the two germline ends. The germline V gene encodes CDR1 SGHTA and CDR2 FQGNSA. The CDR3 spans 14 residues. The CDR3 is CASSPPSGRDTQYF. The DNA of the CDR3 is TGTGCCAGCAGCCCCCCTTCAGGGAGGGATACGCAGTATTTT.

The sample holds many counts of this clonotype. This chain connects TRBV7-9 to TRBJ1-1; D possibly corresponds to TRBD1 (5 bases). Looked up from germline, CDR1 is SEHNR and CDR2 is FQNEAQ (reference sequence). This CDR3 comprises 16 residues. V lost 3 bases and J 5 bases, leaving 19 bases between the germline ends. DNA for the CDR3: TGTGCCAGCAGCTTCGGCTCCCGGGACTGTTGGACTGAAGCTTTCTTT. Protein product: CASSFGSRDCWTEAFF.

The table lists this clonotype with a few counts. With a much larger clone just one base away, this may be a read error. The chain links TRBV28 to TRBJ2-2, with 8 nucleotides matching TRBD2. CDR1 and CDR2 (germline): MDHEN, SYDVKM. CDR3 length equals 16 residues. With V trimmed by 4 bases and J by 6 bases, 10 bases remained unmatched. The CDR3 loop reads CASSSKAGEGAGELFF. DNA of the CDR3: TGTGCCAGCAGTTCCAAAGCGGGAGAAGGAGCCGGGGAGCTGTTTTTT.

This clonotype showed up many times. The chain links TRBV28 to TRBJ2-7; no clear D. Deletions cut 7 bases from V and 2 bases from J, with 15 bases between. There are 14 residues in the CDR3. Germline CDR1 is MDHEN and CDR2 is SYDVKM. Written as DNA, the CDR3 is TGTGCCAGCATGCTCCCGAGTGGGGCCTACGAGCAGTACTTC. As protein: CASMLPSGAYEQYF. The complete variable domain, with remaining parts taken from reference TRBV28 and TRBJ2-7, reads DVKVTQSSRYLVKRTGEKVFLECVQDMDHENMFWYRQDPGLGLRLIYFSYDVKMKEKGDIPEGYSVSREKKERFSLILESASTNQTSMYLCASMLPSGAYEQYFGPGTRLTVT.

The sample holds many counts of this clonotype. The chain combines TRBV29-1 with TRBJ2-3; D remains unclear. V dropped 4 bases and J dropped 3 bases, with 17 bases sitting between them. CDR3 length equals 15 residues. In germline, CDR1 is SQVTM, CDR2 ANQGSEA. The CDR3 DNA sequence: TGCAGCGTTGGCGGTCCGCCCGATCTAACAGATACGCAGTATTTT. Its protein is CSVGGPPDLTDTQYF.

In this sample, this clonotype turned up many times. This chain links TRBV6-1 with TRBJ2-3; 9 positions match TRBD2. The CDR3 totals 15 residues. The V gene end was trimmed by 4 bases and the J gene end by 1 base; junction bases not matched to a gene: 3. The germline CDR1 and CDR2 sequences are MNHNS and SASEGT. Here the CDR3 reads CASSGRTSGTDTQYF. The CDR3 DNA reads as TGTGCCAGCAGTGGTAGGACTAGCGGCACAGATACGCAGTATTTT.

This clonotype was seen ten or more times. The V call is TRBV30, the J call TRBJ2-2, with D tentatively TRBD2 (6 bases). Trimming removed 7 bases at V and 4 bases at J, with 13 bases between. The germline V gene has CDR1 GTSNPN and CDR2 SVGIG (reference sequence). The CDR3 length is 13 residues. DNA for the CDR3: TGTGCCTCAAGGAGGGAGTTCACCGGGGAGCTGTTTTTT. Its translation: CASRREFTGELFF.

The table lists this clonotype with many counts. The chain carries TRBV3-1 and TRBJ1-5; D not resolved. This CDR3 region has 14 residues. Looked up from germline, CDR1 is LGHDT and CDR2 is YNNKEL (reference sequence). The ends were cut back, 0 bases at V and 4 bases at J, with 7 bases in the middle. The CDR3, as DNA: TGTGCCAGCAGCCAAGATAACCGTAATCAGCCCCAGCATTTT. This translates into CASSQDNRNQPQHF.

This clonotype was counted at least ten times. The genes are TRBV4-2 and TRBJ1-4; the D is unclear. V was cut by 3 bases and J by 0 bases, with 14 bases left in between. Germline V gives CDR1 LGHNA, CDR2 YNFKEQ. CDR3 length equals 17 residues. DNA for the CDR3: TGTGCCAGCAGCCAGGTTGAACACGGATCAACTAATGAAAAACTGTTTTTT. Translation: CASSQVEHGSTNEKLFF.

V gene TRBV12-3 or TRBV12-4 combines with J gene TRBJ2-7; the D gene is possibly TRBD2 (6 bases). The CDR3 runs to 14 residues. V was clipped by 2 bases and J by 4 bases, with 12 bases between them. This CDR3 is CASSLRGMSYEQYF. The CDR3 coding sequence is TGTGCCAGCAGTTTACGGGGGATGTCGTACGAGCAGTACTTC.

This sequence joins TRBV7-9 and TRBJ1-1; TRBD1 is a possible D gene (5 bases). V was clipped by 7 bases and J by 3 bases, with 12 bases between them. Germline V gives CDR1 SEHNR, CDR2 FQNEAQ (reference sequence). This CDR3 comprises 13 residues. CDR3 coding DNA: TGTGCCAGCACCCGGGGGGATCACACTGAAGCTTTCTTT. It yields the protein CASTRGDHTEAFF.